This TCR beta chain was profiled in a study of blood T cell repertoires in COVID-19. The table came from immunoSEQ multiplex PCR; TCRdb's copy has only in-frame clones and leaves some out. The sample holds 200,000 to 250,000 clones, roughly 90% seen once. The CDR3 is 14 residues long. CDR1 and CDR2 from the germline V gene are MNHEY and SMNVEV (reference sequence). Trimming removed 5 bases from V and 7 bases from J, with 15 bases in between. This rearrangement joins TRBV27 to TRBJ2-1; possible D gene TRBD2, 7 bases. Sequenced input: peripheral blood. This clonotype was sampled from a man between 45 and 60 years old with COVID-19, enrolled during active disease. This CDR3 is CASSTGGAWNEQFF. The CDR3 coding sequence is TGTGCCAGCAGTACGGGGGGCGCTTGGAATGAGCAGTTCTTC.